This T cell receptor (beta chain) was sequenced during a study of T cell responses to AZD1222 COVID-19 vaccine (dated by TCRdb to the early 2020s). With regard to the full study: AZD1222 recipients whose second dose came at about 4 weeks and those whose second dose came at about 12 weeks were combined into one group, since spike-specific TCR depth and breadth did not differ between the two schedules. Trial participants were enrolled by age into 18-55, 56-69 and 70-plus year subgroups, with approximately 150, 28 and 58 TCR-sequenced participants respectively. TCR sequencing covered more than 230 trial participants: around 210 given two doses of AZD1222 and around 25 given two doses of MenACWY control vaccine.

The sample holds one count of this clone. Its antigen is currently not known. No quality values exist for individual bases; no much larger clone is one base distant. The CDR3 regions of human TCRbeta chains were analyzed by immunosequencing. The study's processing was this. Repertoire TCRs were checked for matches against a reference library of SARS-CoV-2-specific TCRs that had been generated using the MIRA antigen-specificity platform. Breadth was defined as the fraction of unique TCRs that were SARS-CoV-2-associated. Depth was defined as the fraction of total T cells that were SARS-CoV-2-associated. Each spike-specific TCR was assigned to its reactive spike region and to a CD4 or CD8 class using the MIRA data. Log10-transformed breadth and depth values were compared by one-way ANOVA with Sidak's multiple comparisons tests. Drawn from immuneACCESS, this table holds only the in-frame rearrangements with V and J called that TCRdb kept. Clones are partly lost; checked studies trace under half to an unresolved V gene and leave the rest unexplained. V and J calls and clone size come straight from that table; D and trimming were deduced from the DNA. The sample yields around 150,000 clones; 94% were counted once. The top ten hold roughly 1.2% of the sample.

Taken from cysteine to phenylalanine, the CDR3 has 11 residues. The CDR3 DNA has 33 bases and is translated from base 1. The germline V gene gives CDR1 as SGHVS and CDR2 as FNYEAQ. At the junction V is shortened by 8 bases and J by 7 bases, with 9 bases in between. General conclusions and limits of the study: Most participants were white British and females outnumbered males, and the authors suggested that clonal diversity may have been underestimated. Conclusions about previously exposed vaccinees were limited because only six AZD1222 recipients were SARS-CoV-2 seropositive at baseline. In the small 56-69-year group, the increase in depth fell short of significance, most likely because of low power. Spike-specific TCR breadth and depth rose significantly after two AZD1222 doses compared with day 0 and with MenACWY recipients. Reportedly, close to half of the unique spike-specific TCRs recognized epitopes lying outside the regions that are mutated in the B.1.351 and B.1.1.7 variants. The vaccine-associated CD4 TCRs covered the entire spike protein, and the dominant responses fell in regions 160-218 and 743-854. Because no day 14 peak-response samples were available, the repertoires could be characterized only after the peak T cell response.

The time point label on this specimen signifies: baseline before first vaccination. The vaccinee samples were drawn from two UK trials, COV001 and COV002, one of which was a single-blind randomized controlled phase 2/3 trial testing AZD1222 (ChAdOx1 nCoV-19) in healthy adults. For TCRbeta chain sequencing, PBMC samples from trial participants were taken at day 0 and at day 28 after the second dose. The sample here was peripheral blood, taken on day 0 of AZD1222 vaccination. This TCR derives from an adult in good health. The chain links TRBV7-6 with TRBJ2-1; the D gene is perhaps TRBD2, on 5 matching bases. The CDR3 in this case is CASGEFNEQFF. Here is the DNA: TGTGCCAGCGGGGAGTTTAATGAGCAGTTCTTC.